The sequence of this TCR beta chain was determined in a study of early T cells in non-severe SARS-CoV-2 infection. Across the study: Chains were unpaired, as sequencing was done on bulk RNA from unsorted whole blood. Study-wide results and limits: CD4 and private specificities were missed by VDJdb matching, which favored anti-spike CD8 responses.

Germline loops: CDR1 KGHSH, CDR2 LQKENI. J lost 4 bases, V lost 3 bases, and 5 bases had no gene match. CDR3 length: 15 residues. Molecules of cDNA were individually given unique molecular identifiers that were attached to them. TCRdb re-called the 5' RACE reads with MiXCR, one entry per CDR3 protein. The sample lists 90,000 to 120,000 distinct CDR3 sequences, around 10% occurring once. Comment on this clonotype: Its target is not known.

The rearrangement links TRBV18 to TRBJ2-1; 8 bases map to TRBD2. This receptor was taken from an adult who was a healthcare worker with PCR-confirmed SARS-CoV-2 infection or an uninfected control (not recorded which). The sample taken for sequencing was whole blood. CDR3 nucleotides: TGTGCCAGCTCACCGCCCGGGAGGGCGTACAATGAGCAGTTCTTC. Encoded protein: CASSPPGRAYNEQFF. The complete variable domain, with remaining parts taken from reference TRBV18 and TRBJ2-1, reads NAGVMQNPRHLVRRRGQEARLRCSPMKGHSHVYWYRQLPEEGLKFMVYLQKENIIDESGMPKERFSAEFPKEGPSILRIQQVVRGDSAAYFCASSPPGRAYNEQFFGPGTRLTVL.